The next 21 T cell receptor beta chains were all read from a single sample in a study of T-cell memory formation after mild COVID-19. TCRdb redid the calling of the 5' RACE reads with MiXCR, one entry per CDR3 protein. The sample includes 550,000 to 650,000 distinct CDR3 sequences, 15% to 20% of them seen just once. Sample: PBMCs or a T cell subset sorted from them (not recorded which). These TCRs come from an adult woman who had mild COVID-19 (a few samples of this study predate the infection). Cell type and time point are not known.

The rearrangement uses TRBV24-1 and TRBJ1-5, with D uncertain. V was trimmed by 3 bases and J by 6 bases, leaving 5 bases between them. The CDR3 covers 12 residues. Per the germline V gene, CDR1 is KGHDR and CDR2 is SFDVKD. CDR3 coding DNA: TGTGCCACCAGTGATGGGAGTCAGCCCCAGCATTTT. It encodes CATSDGSQPQHF.

This clonotype was observed a handful of times. This may be a read error: a much more frequent sequence differs by one nucleotide. The V and J genes are TRBV6-5 and TRBJ2-7; no firm D call. Germline CDR1 is MNHEY and CDR2 is SVGAGI. Trimming shortened V by 4 bases and J by 5 bases, and 9 bases separated the two germline ends. The CDR3 totals 12 residues. CDR3 sequence: CASSSLSHEQYF. CDR3 DNA sequence: TGTGCCAGCAGTTCCCTATCCCACGAGCAGTACTTC.

V and J are TRBV19 and TRBJ2-1; D may correspond to TRBD1 or TRBD2 (5 bases each). Germline assignment: CDR1 LNHDA and CDR2 SQIVND (reference sequence). Trimming cost V 3 bases and J 12 bases, with 18 bases left between them. This CDR3 has 14 residues. The CDR3: CASSIGANPSTQFF. CDR3 DNA sequence: TGTGCCAGTAGTATCGGGGCGAATCCGAGTACGCAGTTCTTC.

A few counts support this clonotype. The chain is built from TRBV30 and TRBJ1-2, with 10 bases fitting TRBD1. Per the germline V gene, CDR1 is GTSNPN and CDR2 is SVGIG (reference sequence). The CDR3 covers 12 residues. Trimming cost V 7 bases and J 4 bases; bases outside gene matches: 3. CDR3: CASTGGAYGYTF. CDR3 nucleotides: TGTGCCTCGACAGGGGGCGCCTATGGCTACACCTTC.

Ten or more counts support this clonotype. The V and J genes are TRBV5-1 and TRBJ2-3; TRBD1 or TRBD2 may be the D gene (6 bases each). The CDR3 extends over 15 amino acids. V was shortened by 3 bases and J by 4 bases, with 15 bases between the two germline ends. Per the germline V gene, CDR1 is SGHRS and CDR2 is YFSETQ. DNA of the CDR3: TGCGCCAGCAGCTGGTCGGAGGGGGGCGCAGATACGCAGTATTTT. As protein: CASSWSEGGADTQYF.

The sample holds one count of this clonotype. The genes are TRBV27 and TRBJ1-5; the D gene is possibly TRBD1 (5 bases). Germline V gene lookup returns CDR1 MNHEY and CDR2 SMNVEV (reference sequence). V was shortened by 3 bases and J by 7 bases, with 10 bases between the two germline ends. The CDR3 extends over 13 amino acids. The CDR3 spells CASSFKGTQPQHF. Written as DNA, the CDR3 is TGTGCCAGCAGTTTCAAGGGGACCCAGCCCCAGCATTTT.

The chain links TRBV5-4 to TRBJ2-3; either TRBD1 or TRBD2 may supply D (5 bases each). Germline-derived CDR1 and CDR2 are SGHNT and YYREEE (reference sequence). Between the trimmed V and J ends, which lost 2 bases and 4 bases, there was a span of 11 bases. This CDR3 is 14 amino acids long. CDR3: CASSFIGTPDTQYF. The CDR3 DNA reads TGTGCCAGCAGCTTCATTGGGACCCCAGATACGCAGTATTTT.

In its sample, this clonotype was seen a few times. The chain carries TRBV5-1 and TRBJ2-3; 11 bases fit TRBD2. Looked up from germline, CDR1 is SGHRS and CDR2 is YFSETQ. V gave up 0 bases and J gave up 2 bases; unmatched junction bases: 2. The CDR3 totals 16 residues. The CDR3 coding sequence is TGCGCCAGCAGCTTGGGACTAGCGGGGACCACAGATACGCAGTATTTT. It encodes CASSLGLAGTTDTQYF. Combining the CDR3 with reference TRBV5-1 and TRBJ2-3 gives the whole variable domain KAGVTQTPRYLIKTRGQQVTLSCSPISGHRSVSWYQQTPGQGLQFLFEYFSETQRNKGNFPGRFSGRQFSNSRSEMNVSTLELGDSALYLCASSLGLAGTTDTQYFGPGTRLTVL.

This clonotype was observed at least ten times. This sequence joins TRBV12-3 or TRBV12-4 and TRBJ2-1; TRBD1 aligns across 8 bases. J gave up 9 bases and V 6 bases, and 13 bases lay outside the gene matches. The CDR3 is 15 amino acids. The CDR3 DNA reads as TGTGCCAGCAGGCAGCAGGGGGCTGGTAGCGGTGAGCAGTTCTTC. Encoded protein: CASRQQGAGSGEQFF.

This clonotype was observed many times. The J gene is TRBJ1-1, the V gene TRBV11-2; D not resolved. The germline V and J ends were trimmed by 1 base and 3 bases, with 12 bases remaining between them. The CDR3 sequence is 15 residues long. Germline V CDR1 and CDR2: SGHAT, FQNNGV. CDR3 region: CASSLGPFRDTEAFF. The CDR3 DNA reads TGTGCCAGCAGCTTAGGTCCATTTCGCGACACTGAAGCTTTCTTT.

There are a few counts of this clonotype. The V call is TRBV29-1, the J call TRBJ2-7; 8 bases line up with TRBD1. Germline V lookup: CDR1 SQVTM, CDR2 ANQGSEA. The CDR3 sequence is 13 residues long. With V trimmed by 8 bases and J by 7 bases, 13 bases remained unmatched. For the CDR3, the DNA is TGCAGCTTCCAACTGACAGGGGCTAGAGAGCAGTACTTC. Protein product: CSFQLTGAREQYF.

In its sample, this clonotype was seen a few times. The rearrangement joins TRBV4-1 to TRBJ1-2; D unclear. The CDR3 totals 17 residues. CDR1 is MGHRA, CDR2 YSYEKL, per germline. V shed 1 base and J shed 5 bases, with 20 bases lying between them. The CDR3 protein is CASSQVPDPTIRYGYTF. CDR3 coding DNA: TGCGCCAGCAGCCAAGTCCCAGATCCCACCATCCGATATGGCTACACCTTC.

This clonotype turned up a few times. The chain combines TRBV24-1 with TRBJ1-3; D is ambiguous. Germline CDR1 is KGHDR and CDR2 is SFDVKD. This CDR3 spans 14 amino acids. Deletions cut 2 bases from V and 0 bases from J, with 4 bases between. DNA of the CDR3: TGTGCCACCAGTGATTCCTCCTCTGGAAACACCATATATTTT. Its protein product is CATSDSSSGNTIYF.

This clonotype was seen a few times. The chain is built from TRBV5-1 and TRBJ1-5; a weak D match, TRBD1 (5 bases). The CDR3 has 14 amino acids. Germline CDR1 is SGHRS and CDR2 is YFSETQ. Between the trimmed V and J ends, which lost 3 bases and 7 bases, there was a span of 14 bases. The CDR3 protein is CASSSEVGGQPQHF. As DNA, the CDR3 is TGCGCCAGCAGCTCCGAAGTTGGGGGACAGCCCCAGCATTTT.

This clonotype was recorded at least ten times. The chain uses TRBV7-6 and TRBJ1-3, with no clear D. This CDR3 has 15 amino acids. Germline assignment: CDR1 SGHVS and CDR2 FNYEAQ. Trimming took off 5 bases at V and 0 bases at J, with 11 bases between the two ends. Written as DNA, the CDR3 is TGTGCCAGCAGCGCGGACGGTACCTCTGGAAACACCATATATTTT. Protein: CASSADGTSGNTIYF. Combining the CDR3 with reference TRBV7-6 and TRBJ1-3 gives the whole variable domain GAGVSQSPRYKVTKRGQDVALRCDPISGHVSLYWYRQALGQGPEFLTYFNYEAQQDKSGLPNDRFSAERPEGSISTLTIQRTEQRDSAMYRCASSADGTSGNTIYFGEGSWLTVV.

The V gene is TRBV6-5, the J gene TRBJ2-1; perhaps TRBD1 as D (6 bases). There are 15 residues in the CDR3. Trimming cost V 2 bases and J 1 base, with 9 bases left between them. Germline-derived CDR1 and CDR2 are MNHEY and SVGAGI. CDR3 sequence reads: CASSYRRGSYNEQFF. CDR3 nucleotide sequence: TGTGCCAGCAGTTACCGCAGGGGATCCTACAATGAGCAGTTCTTC.

This clonotype appeared a few times. The chain is built from TRBV12-3 or TRBV12-4 and TRBJ2-2; TRBD2 aligns across 8 bases. This CDR3 is 16 amino acids long. V trimming: 3 bases; J trimming: 4 bases; junction bases outside the gene matches: 7. The CDR3 loop is CASSLRAGGVTGELFF. The CDR3 nucleotides are TGTGCCAGCAGTTTGCGGGCGGGGGGAGTCACCGGGGAGCTGTTTTTT.

This clonotype showed up just a few times. V is TRBV9 and J is TRBJ2-3; TRBD2 matches 7 bases. With 0 bases clipped from V and 4 bases from J, the junction kept 5 bases outside the gene matches. Germline values: CDR1 SGDLS, CDR2 YYNGEE. The CDR3 sequence is 15 residues long. CDR3 DNA sequence: TGTGCCAGCAGCGTAGGCGGGAGAGAAGCAGATACGCAGTATTTT. Amino acids: CASSVGGREADTQYF.

This clonotype was seen repeatedly, ten times or more. The chain carries TRBV9 and TRBJ2-5; 7 positions match TRBD1. The germline V gene has CDR1 SGDLS and CDR2 YYNGEE. With 0 bases clipped from V and 1 base from J, the junction kept 3 bases outside the gene matches. This CDR3 is 15 amino acids long. CDR3 sequence (DNA): TGTGCCAGCAGCGTAGTTTCAGGGGGCCAAGAGACCCAGTACTTC. Protein: CASSVVSGGQETQYF.

This clonotype was observed a handful of times. V gene TRBV20-1 combines with J gene TRBJ2-7, with TRBD2 identical over 9 bases. The V and J ends lost 8 bases and 2 bases, in that order; junction bases with no gene match: 13. Germline loops: CDR1 DFQATT, CDR2 SNEGSKA (reference sequence). The CDR3 sequence is 15 residues long. The CDR3 sequence is CSHLGVTSGAYEQYF. The CDR3 DNA sequence: TGCAGTCACCTTGGGGTGACTAGCGGAGCCTACGAGCAGTACTTC.

The rearrangement joins TRBV6-4 to TRBJ1-2; no clear D gene. The germline V gene encodes CDR1 MRHNA and CDR2 SNTAGT. The germline V and J ends were trimmed by 0 bases and 6 bases, with 20 bases remaining between them. This CDR3 region has 17 residues. The CDR3 coding sequence is TGTGCCAGCAGTGACTCTGTAACGGACGGAGTTAGCGATGGCTACACCTTC. It is translated as CASSDSVTDGVSDGYTF.